This passage covers 13 T cell receptor beta chains from one sample sequenced in a study of T-cell reconstitution after alpha-beta-depleted transplantation in children (dated by TCRdb to 2015 to 2016). The library was made by PCR. Sequencer: Illumina HiSeq 2500. To normalize quantification of the TCRbeta repertoire, the TCR libraries were built with molecular barcoding that relied on unique molecular identifiers. TCRdb itself trimmed the public reads at Q25 with fastp, ran MiXCR and retained productive beta chains. Each CDR3 protein gets just one entry, which takes the most common genes and DNA from the rows behind it. The sample data list fewer than 35,000 distinct CDR3 sequences, and roughly 6% of these were observed just once. The ten most abundant clones make up approximately 7% of the sample. The treatment or condition label corresponds to: allogeneic hematopoietic cell transplantation with graft depleted of TCRalphabeta T cells and CD19 B cells.

The specimen comprised PBMCs, mostly from graft donor cells, sampled 180 days after TCRalphabeta/CD19-depleted stem cell transplant. These receptors all stem from a male patient younger than 18 who had a stem cell transplant for acute myeloid leukemia, so the T cells may come from the graft donor.

This clonotype appeared many times. V is TRBV7-2 and J is TRBJ1-3; possible D gene TRBD1, 6 bases. Trimming removed 1 base at V and 8 bases at J, with 15 bases between. This CDR3 has 15 residues. Germline V CDR1 and CDR2: SGHTA, FQGNSA. The CDR3 nucleotides read TGTGCCAGCAGCTTAGTCGGGGGGGCGAAGGACACCATATATTTT. It specifies CASSLVGGAKDTIYF.

In this sample, this clonotype turned up many times. The CDR3 loop is CASSLISTGDIQYF. As DNA, the CDR3 is TGTGCCAGCAGTTTAATCTCCACCGGGGACATTCAGTACTTC. The chain has TRBV27 and TRBJ2-4, with D perhaps TRBD2 (5 bases). This CDR3 has 14 residues. Germline-derived CDR1 and CDR2 are MNHEY and SMNVEV (reference sequence). Trimming cost V 2 bases and J 8 bases, with 13 bases left between them.

There are many counts of this clonotype. The genes are TRBV5-1 and TRBJ2-1, with TRBD2 matching 8 bases. V gave up 7 bases and J gave up 4 bases; unmatched junction bases: 10. This CDR3 spans 15 amino acids. Germline CDR1 SGHRS, CDR2 YFSETQ. CDR3 region: CASETGGPTYNEQFF. CDR3 in DNA: TGCGCCAGCGAAACGGGAGGGCCAACATACAATGAGCAGTTCTTC.

This clonotype showed up many times. This rearrangement joins TRBV10-3 to TRBJ1-2; no clear D. CDR1 is ENHRY and CDR2 is SYGVKD in the germline V gene. The CDR3 spans 12 residues. V was trimmed by 4 bases and J by 8 bases, leaving 11 bases between them. In DNA form, the CDR3 reads TGTGCCATCAGTGCTACGGGAGGAGGCTACACCTTC. It specifies CAISATGGGYTF.

This clonotype was seen only a few times. The chain combines TRBV5-1 with TRBJ1-3; TRBD1 agrees at 9 bases. Germline V lookup: CDR1 SGHRS, CDR2 YFSETQ. Unmatched junction bases numbered 5, after V lost 4 bases and J lost 0 bases. This CDR3 is 16 amino acids long. The CDR3 DNA is TGCGCCAGCAGCGCGGCGACAGGGGGCTCTGGAAACACCATATATTTT. Translated, it gives CASSAATGGSGNTIYF.

In this sample, this clonotype turned up many times. V and J are TRBV27 and TRBJ2-5; 7 nucleotides match TRBD2. V lost 7 bases and J lost 2; bases outside the gene matches: 4. Germline V gene data show CDR1 as MNHEY and CDR2 as SMNVEV (reference sequence). This CDR3 is 13 amino acids long. Here the CDR3 DNA reads TGTGCCAGCATGGGGGGGGAACAAGAGACCCAGTACTTC. It translates to CASMGGEQETQYF.

In this sample, this clonotype turned up a few times. V usage is TRBV11-1 and J usage is TRBJ1-3; D unresolved. The V end was cut by 5 bases, the J end by 0 bases, with 8 bases between. The CDR3 spans 14 residues. CDR1 and CDR2 (germline): SGHAT, FQDESV (reference sequence). CDR3 protein: CASSRYNSGNTIYF. In DNA form, the CDR3 reads TGTGCCAGCAGCCGTTATAACTCTGGAAACACCATATATTTT.

This clonotype showed up many times. The J gene is TRBJ1-2, the V gene TRBV19; D remains ambiguous. The CDR3 loop spans 11 amino acids. V was clipped by 5 bases and J by 7 bases, with 8 bases between them. In germline, CDR1 is LNHDA, CDR2 SQIVND (reference sequence). The CDR3: CASSYWPGYTF. As DNA, the CDR3 is TGTGCCAGTAGTTATTGGCCTGGCTACACCTTC.

This clonotype came up many times. The chain combines TRBV6-2 or TRBV6-3 with TRBJ2-7, with no clear D. This CDR3 has 12 amino acids. Germline V gene lookup returns CDR1 MNHEY and CDR2 SVGEGT. Trimming left V 8 bases short and J 0 bases short, with 8 bases between. The CDR3 here is CASGNPSYEQYF. In DNA form, the CDR3 reads TGTGCCAGCGGGAATCCCTCCTACGAGCAGTACTTC.

At least ten counts were recorded for this clonotype. The junction shows a germline mismatch at one end, possibly a read error. This chain joins TRBV14 and TRBJ2-2; maybe TRBD1 (6 bases). This CDR3 has 18 residues. Germline assignment: CDR1 SGHDN and CDR2 FVKESK. The CDR3 protein is CACSRTRQTGGNTGELFF. The CDR3 DNA follows: TGTGCCTGCAGCCGAACCCGCCAGACAGGTGGGAACACCGGGGAGCTGTTTTTT. Based on the CDR3 plus reference TRBV14 and TRBJ2-2, the full variable domain is EAGVTQFPSHSVIEKGQTVTLRCDPISGHDNLYWYRRVMGKEIKFLLHFVKESKQDESGMPNNRFLAERTGGTYSTLKVQPAELEDSGVYFCACSRTRQTGGNTGELFFGEGSRLTVL.

In the case of this clonotype: Just one base apart from a much larger clone, this may be a read error. This chain connects TRBV4-1 to TRBJ2-7; 7 positions match TRBD1. The CDR3 loop spans 14 amino acids. Germline V gene lookup returns CDR1 MGHRA and CDR2 YSYEKL. The DNA for the CDR3 is TGCACCAGCAGCCAAGACGCTACGACAGGGAATCGGTACTTC. Protein product: CTSSQDATTGNRYF.

This clonotype has at least ten counts. The chain is built from TRBV11-2 and TRBJ2-4; 9 nucleotides line up with TRBD2. Germline loops: CDR1 SGHAT, CDR2 FQNNGV. This CDR3 is built from 18 residues. J lost 7 bases, V lost 4 bases, and 17 bases had no gene match. CDR3 bases: TGTGCCAGCAGCTCCCGCCCCCTCGAGCGGGGGGCGTTGAACATTCAGTACTTC. It yields the protein CASSSRPLERGALNIQYF.

Many counts were recorded for this clonotype. The chain's CDR3 is CSARDRKELDNSPLHF. CDR3 nucleotide sequence: TGCAGTGCTAGAGATCGGAAGGAACTCGATAATTCACCCCTCCACTTT. The V and J genes are TRBV20-1 and TRBJ1-6; D is unclear. Looked up from germline, CDR1 is DFQATT and CDR2 is SNEGSKA (reference sequence). Trimming took off 0 bases at V and 5 bases at J, with 14 bases between the two ends. CDR3 size: 16 residues.